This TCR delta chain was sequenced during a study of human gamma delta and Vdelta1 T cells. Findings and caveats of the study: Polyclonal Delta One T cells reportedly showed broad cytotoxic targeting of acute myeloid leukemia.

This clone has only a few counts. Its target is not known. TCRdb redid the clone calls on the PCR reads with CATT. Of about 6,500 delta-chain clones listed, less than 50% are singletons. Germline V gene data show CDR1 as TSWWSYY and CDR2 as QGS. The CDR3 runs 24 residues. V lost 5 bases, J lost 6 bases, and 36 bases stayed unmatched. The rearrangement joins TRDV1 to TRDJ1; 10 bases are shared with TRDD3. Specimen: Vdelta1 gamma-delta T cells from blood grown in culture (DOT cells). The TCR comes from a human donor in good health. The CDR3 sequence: CALGKTIKLRLGDKGSTPTHKLIF. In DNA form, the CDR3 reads TGTGCTCTTGGGAAAACCATTAAACTACGGCTGGGGGATAAGGGATCCACTCCCACTCATAAACTCATCTTT.